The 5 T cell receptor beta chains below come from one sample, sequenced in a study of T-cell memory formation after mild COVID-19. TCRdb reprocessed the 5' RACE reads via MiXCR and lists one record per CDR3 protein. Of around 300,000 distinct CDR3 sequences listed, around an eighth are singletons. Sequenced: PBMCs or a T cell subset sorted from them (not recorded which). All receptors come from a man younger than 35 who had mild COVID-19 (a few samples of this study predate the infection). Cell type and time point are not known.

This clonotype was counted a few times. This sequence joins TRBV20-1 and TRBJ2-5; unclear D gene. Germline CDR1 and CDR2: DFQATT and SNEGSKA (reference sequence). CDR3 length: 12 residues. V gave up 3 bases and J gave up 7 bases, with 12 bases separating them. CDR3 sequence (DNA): TGCAGTGCTAGTAGGGTCAGAGCGACCCAGTACTTC. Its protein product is CSASRVRATQYF.

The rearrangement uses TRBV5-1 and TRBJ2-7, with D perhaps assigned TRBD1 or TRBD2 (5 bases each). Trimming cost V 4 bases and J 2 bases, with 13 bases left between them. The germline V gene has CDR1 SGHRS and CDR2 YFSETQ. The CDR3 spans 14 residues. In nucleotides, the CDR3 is TGCGCCAGCAGCCCCGGGGCCTTTACCTACGAGCAGTACTTC. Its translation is CASSPGAFTYEQYF.

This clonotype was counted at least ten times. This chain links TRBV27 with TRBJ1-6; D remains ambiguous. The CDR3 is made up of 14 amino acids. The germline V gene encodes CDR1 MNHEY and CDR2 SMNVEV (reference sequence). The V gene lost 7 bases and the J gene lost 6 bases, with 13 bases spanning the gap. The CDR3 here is CASMVGSVNSPLHF. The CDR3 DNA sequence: TGTGCCAGCATGGTGGGCTCTGTTAATTCACCCCTCCACTTT.

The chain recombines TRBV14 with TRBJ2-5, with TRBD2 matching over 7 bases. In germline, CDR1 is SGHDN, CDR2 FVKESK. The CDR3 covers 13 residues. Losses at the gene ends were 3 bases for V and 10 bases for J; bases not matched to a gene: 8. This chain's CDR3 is CASSQGTGGGQYF. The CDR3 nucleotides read TGTGCCAGCAGCCAGGGAACGGGAGGTGGCCAGTACTTC.

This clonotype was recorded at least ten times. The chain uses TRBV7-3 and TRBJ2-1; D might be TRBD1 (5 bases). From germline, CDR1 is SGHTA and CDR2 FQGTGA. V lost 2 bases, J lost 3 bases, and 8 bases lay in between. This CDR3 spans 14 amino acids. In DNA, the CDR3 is TGTGCCAGCAGCTTACAAGACAGCTACAATGAGCAGTTCTTC. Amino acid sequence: CASSLQDSYNEQFF.